The 31 T cell receptor beta chains reported below all come from one sample, sequenced in a study of blood T cell repertoires in COVID-19. The table came from immunoSEQ multiplex PCR; TCRdb's copy has only in-frame clones and leaves some out. This table has some 150,000 clones, roughly nine tenths appearing once. The sequencing input was peripheral blood. Every receptor here comes from a woman aged 40 to 49 with acute or convalescent COVID-19.

The chain combines TRBV7-9 with TRBJ2-4, with a tentative D call TRBD2 (6 bases). This CDR3 is built from 17 residues. V was shortened by 0 bases and J by 4 bases, with 16 bases between the two germline ends. The germline V gene has CDR1 SEHNR and CDR2 FQNEAQ (reference sequence). Written as DNA, the CDR3 is TGTGCCAGCAGCTTAGCGGGAGGCGGGATTGATAAAAACATTCAGTACTTC. Protein product: CASSLAGGGIDKNIQYF.

V gene TRBV28 combines with J gene TRBJ1-5; the D is unclear. The CDR3 is 12 residues long. V gave up 6 bases and J gave up 7 bases, with 10 bases separating them. From germline, CDR1 is MDHEN and CDR2 SYDVKM. The CDR3 nucleotides read TGTGCCAGCAGCGAGGAGGTGCAGCCCCAGCATTTT. Its translation is CASSEEVQPQHF.

This rearrangement joins TRBV19 to TRBJ2-7; 9 bases are a match to TRBD2. V gave up 5 bases and J gave up 3 bases; unmatched junction bases: 5. CDR3 length equals 14 residues. The germline gives CDR1 LNHDA, CDR2 SQIVND (reference sequence). The CDR3 DNA sequence: TGTGCCAGTAGTGCTAGCGGGGCGATCTACGAGCAGTACTTC. Residues: CASSASGAIYEQYF.

The chain uses TRBV6-5 and TRBJ1-3; D perhaps matches TRBD1 (5 bases). This CDR3 spans 11 amino acids. Germline CDR1 MNHEY, CDR2 SVGAGI. V was clipped by 11 bases and J by 4 bases, with 9 bases between them. CDR3 coding DNA: TGTGCCGCACAGGACGGAAACACCATATATTTT. Its translation: CAAQDGNTIYF.

The chain carries TRBV25-1 and TRBJ2-1, with TRBD1 identical over 9 bases. Germline CDR1 reads MGHDK; CDR2 reads SYGVNS. This CDR3 comprises 15 residues. V shed 4 bases, J shed 9 bases, and the junction held 10 bases outside the gene matches. The chain's CDR3 is CASSGTGVLVGEQFF. DNA for the CDR3: TGTGCCAGCAGTGGGACAGGGGTTTTGGTTGGTGAGCAGTTCTTC.

The chain has TRBV18 and TRBJ1-3; D is possibly TRBD1 (5 bases). The ends were cut back, 3 bases at V and 0 bases at J, with 12 bases in the middle. The CDR3 runs to 16 residues. Germline V gene lookup returns CDR1 KGHSH and CDR2 LQKENI. The DNA of the CDR3 is TGTGCCAGCTCACCTTGGGACGGGAGCTCTGGAAACACCATATATTTT. It encodes CASSPWDGSSGNTIYF.

The CDR3 nucleotides are TGTGCCAGTAGTAATGTGCTAGCGGGCACAGATACGCAGTATTTT. It codes for CASSNVLAGTDTQYF. The chain employs TRBV19 and TRBJ2-3; TRBD2 matches at 7 bases. J was trimmed by 1 base and V by 4 bases; bases with no gene match: 5. The CDR3 extends over 15 amino acids. CDR1 LNHDA and CDR2 SQIVND come from the germline V gene (reference sequence).

The CDR3 reads CATSRDRTGGNTEAFF. DNA of the CDR3: TGTGCCACCAGCAGAGATCGGACAGGGGGAAACACTGAAGCTTTCTTT. The chain carries TRBV15 and TRBJ1-1; TRBD1 matches at 10 bases. V lost 0 bases to trimming and J lost 2 bases; unmatched junction nucleotides: 3. CDR1 LNHNV and CDR2 YYDKDF come from the germline V gene (reference sequence). The CDR3 is 16 amino acids.

The V and J genes are TRBV6-1 and TRBJ1-2; no definite D call. Germline V gene sequence: CDR1 MNHNS, CDR2 SASEGT. V was trimmed by 3 bases and J by 6 bases, leaving 5 bases between them. The CDR3 is 11 residues long. CDR3 sequence: CASSEENGYTF. For the CDR3, the DNA is TGTGCCAGCAGTGAGGAGAATGGCTACACCTTC.

This chain connects TRBV4-1 to TRBJ2-7; TRBD1 is a possible D gene (6 bases). The ends were cut back, 1 base at V and 1 base at J, with 17 bases in the middle. This CDR3 region has 17 residues. From germline, CDR1 is MGHRA and CDR2 YSYEKL. The CDR3 nucleotides are TGCGCCAGCAGCCAAGTTTCCATCAGGGGTCAATCCTACGAGCAGTACTTC. This translates into CASSQVSIRGQSYEQYF.

The rearrangement links TRBV27 to TRBJ2-1, with TRBD2 matching 9 bases. V was clipped by 3 bases and J by 6 bases; unmatched bases: 6. This CDR3 has 15 residues. CDR1 is MNHEY and CDR2 is SMNVEV in the germline V gene (reference sequence). This CDR3 reads CASSFGGGVFNEQFF. The CDR3 DNA reads as TGTGCCAGCAGTTTTGGCGGGGGGGTTTTCAATGAGCAGTTCTTC.

The chain links TRBV24-1 to TRBJ2-7; 12 bases are a match to TRBD1. V dropped 4 bases and J dropped 2; count of bases not matched to a gene: 11. The germline CDR1 and CDR2 sequences are KGHDR and SFDVKD. This CDR3 is built from 18 residues. The CDR3 protein is CATSDSTGTGGATYEQYF. DNA for the CDR3: TGTGCCACCAGTGACTCGACCGGGACAGGGGGCGCTACCTACGAGCAGTACTTC.

The chain employs TRBV7-6 and TRBJ1-1, with TRBD1 identical over 7 bases. CDR3 length: 15 residues. CDR1 SGHVS and CDR2 FNYEAQ come from the germline V gene. Unmatched junction bases numbered 14, after V lost 5 bases and J lost 8 bases. The CDR3 bases are TGTGCCAGCAGCCGGGACAGTGGCGGTCGTAACGAAGCTTTCTTT. Translated: CASSRDSGGRNEAFF.

The chain uses TRBV7-6 and TRBJ2-3; 12 bases are a match to TRBD2. The CDR3 has 18 residues. V shed 2 bases, J shed 3 bases, and the junction held 9 bases outside the gene matches. Germline assignment: CDR1 SGHVS and CDR2 FNYEAQ. CDR3 residues: CASSLKASGGAPTDTQYF. DNA for the CDR3: TGTGCCAGCAGCTTAAAGGCTAGCGGGGGGGCTCCTACAGATACGCAGTATTTT.

The chain has TRBV7-3 and TRBJ2-7, with 7 bases that match TRBD1. Trimming removed 2 bases from V and 4 bases from J; junction bases left unmatched: 14. Germline CDR1 reads SGHTA; CDR2 reads FQGTGA. This CDR3 spans 17 amino acids. The DNA for the CDR3 is TGTGCCAGCAGCTTAGCTACCCGGGACAGAGGTGGGTACGAGCAGTACTTC. Encoded protein: CASSLATRDRGGYEQYF. The full variable domain, in which reference TRBV7-3 and TRBJ2-7 provide the parts outside the CDR3, is GAGVSQTPSNKVTEKGKYVELRCDPISGHTALYWYRQSLGQGPEFLIYFQGTGAADDSGLPNDRFFAVRPEGSVSTLKIQRTERGDSAVYLCASSLATRDRGGYEQYFGPGTRLTVT.

The genes are TRBV24-1 and TRBJ1-1; no clear D. Trimming removed 9 bases from V and 0 bases from J, with 19 bases in between. Germline V gives CDR1 KGHDR, CDR2 SFDVKD. The CDR3 length is 16 residues. Here the CDR3 DNA reads TGTGCCACCGGTCTTTGGGCAGCCTTCATGAACACTGAAGCTTTCTTT. It translates to CATGLWAAFMNTEAFF.

Only one count was recorded for this clone. V gene TRBV5-1 combines with J gene TRBJ1-4; 9 positions agree with TRBD1. The germline gives CDR1 SGHRS, CDR2 YFSETQ. CDR3 length: 14 amino acids. Trimming at V came to 4 bases and at J to 7 bases, leaving 5 bases not matched to a gene. The DNA of the CDR3 is TGCGCCAGCAGCCCGACAGGGGGAGTTGAAAAACTGTTTTTT. Protein product: CASSPTGGVEKLFF.

In this sample, this clone turned up once. This chain uses TRBV7-3 with TRBJ2-2, with 7 positions matching TRBD1. V lost 0 bases, J lost 4 bases, and 2 bases stayed unmatched. This CDR3 spans 15 amino acids. Germline V lookup: CDR1 SGHTA, CDR2 FQGTGA. This chain's CDR3 is CASSLTGQTTGELFF. CDR3 DNA: TGTGCCAGCAGCTTAACGGGACAGACCACCGGGGAGCTGTTTTTT. The full variable domain, with the rest looked up from reference TRBV7-3 and TRBJ2-2, is GAGVSQTPSNKVTEKGKYVELRCDPISGHTALYWYRQSLGQGPEFLIYFQGTGAADDSGLPNDRFFAVRPEGSVSTLKIQRTERGDSAVYLCASSLTGQTTGELFFGEGSRLTVL.

V gene TRBV28 combines with J gene TRBJ2-3; TRBD2 matches 13 bases. The CDR3 has 17 residues. Germline CDR1 reads MDHEN; CDR2 reads SYDVKM. V trimming: 6 bases; J trimming: 0 bases; junction bases outside the gene matches: 6. The CDR3 coding sequence is TGTGCCAGCAGCCATACTAGCGGGGGGGTGAGCACAGATACGCAGTATTTT. Translating it yields CASSHTSGGVSTDTQYF.

This chain joins TRBV28 and TRBJ1-5, with 8 bases that match TRBD1. J gave up 3 bases and V 0 bases, and 16 bases lay outside the gene matches. CDR3 size: 20 residues. Germline V lookup: CDR1 MDHEN, CDR2 SYDVKM. For the CDR3, the DNA is TGTGCCAGCAGTTTATGGTCTGTCGCAGGGGGCGTAAAGGACAATCAGCCCCAGCATTTT. Translated, it gives CASSLWSVAGGVKDNQPQHF.

V and J are TRBV7-3 and TRBJ2-1; 8 nucleotides line up with TRBD2. The CDR3 totals 14 residues. In germline, CDR1 is SGHTA, CDR2 FQGTGA. Unmatched junction bases numbered 5, after V lost 4 bases and J lost 6 bases. The CDR3: CASSSPTSGNEQFF. CDR3 DNA sequence: TGTGCCAGCAGCTCTCCCACTAGCGGCAATGAGCAGTTCTTC.

CDR3 loop: CASRPTSGYYNEQFF. DNA of the CDR3: TGCGCCAGCAGACCCACTAGCGGCTACTACAATGAGCAGTTCTTC. The chain carries TRBV23-1 and TRBJ2-1; 8 nucleotides align to TRBD2. TRBV23-1 is designated an ORF whose function remains uncertain. V lost 6 bases and J lost 3; bases outside the gene matches: 7. CDR3 length: 15 amino acids.

The CDR3 DNA follows: TGTGCCAGTAGGGACAGGGCAGGTGACGGCAACGAGCAGTACTTC. This gives the protein CASRDRAGDGNEQYF. The genes are TRBV19 and TRBJ2-7; 8 nucleotides match TRBD1. The CDR3 totals 15 residues. The junction had 12 bases not matched to a gene; V was cut back by 6 bases and J by 5 bases. Germline loops: CDR1 LNHDA, CDR2 SQIVND (reference sequence).

This clone was counted once. The chain uses TRBV7-7 and TRBJ1-5; no clear D. In germline, CDR1 is SSHAT, CDR2 FNYEAQ (reference sequence). The germline V and J ends were trimmed by 5 bases and 2 bases, with 19 bases remaining between them. The CDR3 runs 17 residues. The CDR3 coding sequence is TGTGCCAGCAGCCTTCGGAGTCGCGCCCGGGGCAATCAGCCCCAGCATTTT. Protein: CASSLRSRARGNQPQHF. Combining the CDR3 with reference TRBV7-7 and TRBJ1-5 gives the whole variable domain GAGVSQSPRYKVTKRGQDVTLRCDPISSHATLYWYQQALGQGPEFLTYFNYEAQPDKSGLPSDRFSAERPEGSISTLTIQRTEQRDSAMYRCASSLRSRARGNQPQHFGDGTRLSIL.

The chain is built from TRBV5-1 and TRBJ2-7; 9 positions match TRBD1. CDR3 length: 15 amino acids. Germline trimming cut 0 bases from V and 2 bases from J; bases unmatched to any gene: 3. From germline, CDR1 is SGHRS and CDR2 YFSETQ. CDR3 protein: CASSLGTGVTYEQYF. In DNA, the CDR3 is TGCGCCAGCAGCTTGGGGACAGGGGTAACCTACGAGCAGTACTTC.

This clone was found once. The chain carries TRBV4-1 and TRBJ1-5; D unclear. CDR3 length equals 14 residues. Deletions cut 0 bases from V and 6 bases from J, with 9 bases between. Germline V gene lookup returns CDR1 MGHRA and CDR2 YSYEKL. The CDR3 loop is CASSQEYRGQPQHF. The CDR3 bases are TGCGCCAGCAGCCAAGAGTATAGAGGTCAGCCCCAGCATTTT.

This sequence joins TRBV5-8 and TRBJ2-6; 12 positions agree with TRBD1. J gave up 4 bases and V 0 bases, and 11 bases lay outside the gene matches. CDR3 size: 20 residues. In germline, CDR1 is SGHTS, CDR2 YDEGEE. CDR3 coding DNA: TGTGCCAGCAGCTTGGTTTCCGGGACAGGGGGCTGGATGGGGGCCAACGTCCTGACTTTC. Translation gives CASSLVSGTGGWMGANVLTF.

The rearrangement uses TRBV18 and TRBJ1-5; D gene ambiguous. The CDR3 is made up of 12 amino acids. V was trimmed by 2 bases and J by 4 bases, leaving 3 bases between them. The V gene's germline CDR1 is KGHSH and CDR2 LQKENI. Written as DNA, the CDR3 is TGTGCCAGCTCACCATCTAATCAGCCCCAGCATTTT. Residues: CASSPSNQPQHF.

This clone was counted once. The rearrangement links TRBV4-1 to TRBJ2-2; a possible D gene is TRBD1 (5 bases). CDR1 and CDR2 from the germline V gene are MGHRA and YSYEKL. Deletions cut 1 base from V and 3 bases from J, with 12 bases between. The CDR3 is made up of 16 amino acids. The CDR3 reads CASSQGQGVDTGELFF. CDR3 DNA: TGCGCCAGCAGCCAAGGCCAGGGCGTGGACACCGGGGAGCTGTTTTTT.

This chain connects TRBV7-2 to TRBJ1-5, with TRBD1 matching over 9 bases. Germline-derived CDR1 and CDR2 are SGHTA and FQGNSA. Losses at the gene ends were 4 bases for V and 7 bases for J; bases not matched to a gene: 8. CDR3 length: 15 amino acids. The CDR3 nucleotides are TGTGCCAGCAGCTCCTCCGGGACAGGGCTACAGCCCCAGCATTTT. It encodes CASSSSGTGLQPQHF.

This chain links TRBV19 with TRBJ1-5, with a weak D call TRBD1 (6 bases). CDR1 is LNHDA and CDR2 is SQIVND in the germline V gene (reference sequence). Trimming cost V 3 bases and J 1 base, with 19 bases left between them. The CDR3 totals 18 residues. CDR3 sequence reads: CASSMHRRGGASNQPQHF. Written as DNA, the CDR3 is TGTGCCAGTAGTATGCATCGGAGAGGGGGGGCAAGCAATCAGCCCCAGCATTTT.